The rows below give T cell receptor beta chains drawn from one sample of a study of T cell clones after liver transplantation. TCRdb keeps only in-frame clones here, not all; method: immunoSEQ multiplex PCR. The repertoire consists of 25,000 to 35,000 clones, with around 94% occurring once and the leading ten covering approximately 26%. The sequenced sample was CD8+ T cells from blood, obtained 12 months after liver transplant. These receptors all come from a human patient who received a liver transplant. Some T cells may be supplied by the graft donor. Each CDR3 is given with its conserved first and last residue. A D gene is named only where the DNA matches it firmly. Not all rows give a size; the values are once, few, many and, for expanded clones, a class.

.	TRBV27	TRBD1	TRBJ1-1	TGTGCCAGCATCCCCGGGACAGGCCAAGCTTTCTTT	CASIPGTGQAFF
.	TRBV11-2	TRBD2	TRBJ2-7	TGTGCCAGCAGCTTATTATTTAGCGGGAGGGATCACGAGCAGTACTTC	CASSLLFSGRDHEQYF
.	TRBV5-5	.	TRBJ1-1	TGTGCCAGCAGCTTGGCAAACAGGAATGAAGCTTTCTTT	CASSLANRNEAFF
.	TRBV18	TRBD2	TRBJ2-3	TGTGCCAGCTCCCACGATGGGGGAGGGACCGCTTATGCCACAGATACGCAGTATTTT	CASSHDGGGTAYATDTQYF
.	TRBV6-5	TRBD1	TRBJ1-6	TGTGCCAGCAGCCGTAGACAGGGAGGCAATTCACCCCTCCACTTT	CASSRRQGGNSPLHF
.	TRBV30	TRBD1	TRBJ2-1	TGTGCCTGGAGTGTACAGGGGGAGACTGAGCAGTTCTTC	CAWSVQGETEQFF
.	TRBV11-2	TRBD2	TRBJ2-5	TGTGCCAGCAGCCTCCCCGGGACTAGCGGCCAAGAGACCCAGTACTTC	CASSLPGTSGQETQYF
.	TRBV7-8	TRBD2	TRBJ2-7	TGTGCCAGCAGCTTTCCCTTTGTTGATCGACTAGCGGGGGACTCCTACGAGCAGTACTTC	CASSFPFVDRLAGDSYEQYF
.	TRBV19	TRBD1	TRBJ1-2	TGTGCCAGTACCGCAGCGACAGGGGTTGGGTGGGGCTACACCTTC	CASTAATGVGWGYTF
.	TRBV7-9	TRBD2	TRBJ2-2	TGTGCCAGCAGCGGGCTTAGCGGGAATTCGAACACCGGGGAGCTGTTTTTT	CASSGLSGNSNTGELFF
.	TRBV2	TRBD2	TRBJ2-1	TGTGCCAGCAGTGAAGGAATAGCGGGGTACAATGAGCAGTTCTTC	CASSEGIAGYNEQFF
.	TRBV15	TRBD1	TRBJ1-3	TGTGCCACCAGCAGAGATCTGACGACAGGGAAGCACACCATATATTTT	CATSRDLTTGKHTIYF
.	TRBV4-1	TRBD1	TRBJ2-7	TGCGCCAGCAGCCAAGAGTTTAGGGGACAGGGAGGGTATGGTGAGCAGTACTTC	CASSQEFRGQGGYGEQYF
.	TRBV10-3	.	TRBJ1-1	TGTGCCATCAGTGAGTCGACGGTGAACACTGAAGCTTTCTTT	CAISESTVNTEAFF
once	TRBV29-1	TRBD2	TRBJ2-1	TGCAGCGGGGCGGGACTAGCGGGAGTTAGAACCTACAATGAGCAGTTCTTC	CSGAGLAGVRTYNEQFF
.	TRBV14	TRBD1	TRBJ2-5	TGTGCCAGCAGCCGTTGGACAGGGGAGACCCAGTACTTC	CASSRWTGETQYF
.	TRBV7-3	TRBD2	TRBJ2-1	TGTGCCAGCAGCTCCCCGGGACTAGCGCCGGAGGATGAGCAGTTCTTC	CASSSPGLAPEDEQFF
.	TRBV6-6	.	TRBJ2-3	TGTGCCAGCAGTATTAGCACAGATACGCAGTATTTT	CASSISTDTQYF
.	TRBV27	.	TRBJ2-3	TGTGCCAGCAGTTCCGGGACTTTAAGGGCTGATACGCAGTATTTT	CASSSGTLRADTQYF
.	TRBV27	.	TRBJ2-3	TGTGCCAGCAGTACCGGGCCAGATACGCAGTATTTT	CASSTGPDTQYF
few	TRBV27	.	TRBJ1-2	TGTGCCAGCAGTCCCCCAGGTTTCAACTATGGCTACACCTTC	CASSPPGFNYGYTF
.	TRBV29-1	TRBD1	TRBJ2-5	TGCAGCGTTGTGGGTGACAGGGACGGAGAGACCCAGTACTTC	CSVVGDRDGETQYF
.	TRBV28	.	TRBJ2-5	TGTGCCAGCAGCAGACCCGGGACTCAACGGGAGACCCAGTACTTC	CASSRPGTQRETQYF
.	TRBV9	.	TRBJ2-1	TGTGCCAGCAGCGTAGCCCCGGTGCCCACCAATGAGCAGTTCTTC	CASSVAPVPTNEQFF
.	TRBV4-2	.	TRBJ1-4	TGTGCCAGCAGCCAAGATCAGATGGGGGCCCTTAATGAAAAACTGTTTTTT	CASSQDQMGALNEKLFF
once	TRBV7-3	.	TRBJ2-7	TGTGCCAGCAGCTTTTTCGGGCAGTCCTACGAGCAGTACTTC	CASSFFGQSYEQYF
.	TRBV28	.	TRBJ2-2	TGTGCCAGCAGTAACGGGGGACGAAAGCACACCGGGGAGCTGTTTTTT	CASSNGGRKHTGELFF
.	TRBV15	.	TRBJ2-7	TGTGCCACCAGCAGCGGAAGGGGGGGCTACGAGCAGTACTTC	CATSSGRGGYEQYF
.	TRBV4-3	.	TRBJ1-1	TGCGCCAGCAGCCAAGATCGAGAAGGGGTTCACGGGGGGGCTTTCTTT	CASSQDREGVHGGAFF
.	TRBV14	TRBD2	TRBJ2-7	TGTGCCAGCAGACAAGGACTAGCGGGAGGTAGTATTTACGAGCAGTACTTC	CASRQGLAGGSIYEQYF
.	TRBV4-1	TRBD2	TRBJ2-1	TGCGCCAGCAGCGTTTTAGCGGGAGGGGCCAATGAGCAGTTCTTC	CASSVLAGGANEQFF
.	TRBV7-7	TRBD1	TRBJ2-1	TGTGCTAGCAGCCCCACGCGGGACAGGGTTCAAAATGAGCAGTTCTTC	CASSPTRDRVQNEQFF
.	TRBV15	.	TRBJ1-4	TGTGCCACCAGCCGCGGGCCCAACGGAGGCGAAAAACTGTTTTTT	CATSRGPNGGEKLFF
.	TRBV9	.	TRBJ2-3	TGTGCCAGCGGCCTAGACGGAGGTGGCACAGATACGCAGTATTTT	CASGLDGGGTDTQYF
.	TRBV13	TRBD1	TRBJ1-3	TGTGCCAGCAGCCCAGGACAGGGGAACACCATATATTTT	CASSPGQGNTIYF
.	TRBV27	TRBD1	TRBJ2-5	TGTGCCAGCAGTTTCCCGGGACAGGACGTATCGTACCAAGAGACCCAGTACTTC	CASSFPGQDVSYQETQYF
.	TRBV5-5	.	TRBJ1-2	TGTGCCAGCAGCCACACACCAGGGGACGTCTATGGCTACACCTTC	CASSHTPGDVYGYTF
.	TRBV1	.	TRBJ1-6	TGCACCAGCAGCCAGAATTTCTCAGGGGATTCACCCCTCCACTTT	CTSSQNFSGDSPLHF
.	TRBV14	.	TRBJ2-3	TGTGCCAGCAGCCAAGCCGGCGGGACGACGCCCACAGATACGCAGTATTTT	CASSQAGGTTPTDTQYF
.	TRBV6-5	.	TRBJ2-1	TGTGCCAGCAGTTATCTGGGTGGAACCTACAATGAGCAGTTCTTC	CASSYLGGTYNEQFF
.	TRBV27	.	TRBJ2-7	TGTGCCAGCAGTTTAAGGGGTGAGGGCTACGAGCAGTACTTC	CASSLRGEGYEQYF
.	TRBV27	TRBD2	TRBJ2-1	TGTGCCAGCAGTTTAGGCGGGAGCGATGAGCAGTTCTTC	CASSLGGSDEQFF
.	TRBV7-9	.	TRBJ1-1	TGTGCCAGCAGCACGACAGAGAACACTGAAGCTTTCTTT	CASSTTENTEAFF